The 28 T cell receptor beta chains given below trace back to one sample, sequenced in a study of T-cell memory formation after mild COVID-19. TCRdb fed the 5' RACE reads into MiXCR, producing one record per CDR3 protein. The data hold fewer than 400,000 distinct CDR3 sequences, with 10% to 15% observed a single time. The sample consisted of PBMCs or a T cell subset sorted from them (not recorded which). The receptors were gathered from a man younger than 35 who had mild COVID-19 (a few samples of this study predate the infection). Cell type and time point are not known.

The chain recombines TRBV7-9 with TRBJ1-1, with a weak D call TRBD1 (6 bases). Trimming removed 6 bases from V and 0 bases from J, with 17 bases in between. Germline lookup yields CDR1 SEHNR and CDR2 FQNEAQ (reference sequence). This CDR3 spans 16 amino acids. CDR3 loop: CASSLGSGEMNTEAFF. CDR3 coding DNA: TGTGCCAGCAGTCTCGGGTCAGGGGAGATGAACACTGAAGCTTTCTTT.

V gene TRBV5-1 combines with J gene TRBJ2-3, with D hard to call. This CDR3 has 15 amino acids. V shed 4 bases and J shed 5 bases, with 17 bases lying between them. Per germline, CDR1 SGHRS and CDR2 YFSETQ. Here the CDR3 DNA reads TGCGCCAGCAGCCCGACTCAGCTATATCGAGATACGCAGTATTTT. Amino acid sequence: CASSPTQLYRDTQYF. Based on the CDR3 plus reference TRBV5-1 and TRBJ2-3, the full variable domain is KAGVTQTPRYLIKTRGQQVTLSCSPISGHRSVSWYQQTPGQGLQFLFEYFSETQRNKGNFPGRFSGRQFSNSRSEMNVSTLELGDSALYLCASSPTQLYRDTQYFGPGTRLTVL.

The table lists this clonotype with a few counts. The V call is TRBV7-2, the J call TRBJ2-2; tentatively, D is TRBD1 (5 bases). The CDR3 runs to 13 residues. Per germline, CDR1 SGHTA and CDR2 FQGNSA. V was cut by 4 bases and J by 9 bases, with 12 bases left in between. CDR3 residues: CASSSTVTRELFF. CDR3 coding DNA: TGTGCCAGCAGCTCGACAGTGACGAGGGAGCTGTTTTTT. The whole variable domain, remainder taken from reference TRBV7-2 and TRBJ2-2, is GAGVSQSPSNKVTEKGKDVELRCDPISGHTALYWYRQSLGQGLEFLIYFQGNSAPDKSGLPSDRFSAERTGGSVSTLTIQRTQQEDSAVYLCASSSTVTRELFFGEGSRLTVL.

This clonotype was counted only a few times. The rearrangement links TRBV7-6 to TRBJ1-2, with D possibly matching TRBD1 (5 bases). Trimming took 3 bases from V and 4 from J, leaving 12 bases between them. CDR1 SGHVS and CDR2 FNYEAQ come from the germline V gene. The CDR3 covers 14 residues. CDR3 residues: CASSFKGASYGYTF. CDR3 DNA sequence: TGTGCCAGCAGCTTTAAAGGGGCGAGCTATGGCTACACCTTC.

The rearrangement links TRBV7-9 to TRBJ1-2; D call uncertain. Trimming cost V 0 bases and J 8 bases, with 13 bases left between them. The germline V gene encodes CDR1 SEHNR and CDR2 FQNEAQ (reference sequence). CDR3 length: 14 amino acids. The CDR3 DNA follows: TGTGCCAGCAGCTTAGCGAGCGGTATGATGGGCTACACCTTC. Amino acid sequence: CASSLASGMMGYTF.

There are a few counts of this clonotype. The rearrangement joins TRBV28 to TRBJ2-3; D call uncertain. Germline values: CDR1 MDHEN, CDR2 SYDVKM. The V gene lost 8 bases and the J gene lost 0 bases, with 12 bases spanning the gap. CDR3 length equals 14 residues. The CDR3, as DNA: TGTGCCAGCGTTCGTCGACCTAGCACAGATACGCAGTATTTT. It specifies CASVRRPSTDTQYF.

This chain links TRBV10-1 with TRBJ2-3, with 9 bases identical to TRBD1. This CDR3 contains 15 residues. V was clipped by 7 bases and J by 2 bases; unmatched bases: 7. The V gene's germline CDR1 is WNHNN and CDR2 SYGVQD (reference sequence). CDR3 coding DNA: TGCGCCAGCACCCCGGGACAGGGACACACAGATACGCAGTATTTT. This encodes CASTPGQGHTDTQYF.

This clonotype was seen a few times. As DNA, the CDR3 is TGTGCCAGCAGGGGACAGTTCAATCAGCCCCAGCATTTT. Its protein product is CASRGQFNQPQHF. The chain employs TRBV12-3 or TRBV12-4 and TRBJ1-5; 7 bases agree with TRBD1. J gave up 3 bases and V 6 bases, and 2 bases lay outside the gene matches. This CDR3 has 13 amino acids.

This clonotype was recorded a few times. This rearrangement joins TRBV7-3 to TRBJ1-2; D is ambiguous. Trimming took 2 bases from V and 8 from J, leaving 12 bases between them. The CDR3 length is 13 residues. Looked up from germline, CDR1 is SGHTA and CDR2 is FQGTGA. The CDR3 coding sequence is TGTGCCAGCAGCTTAGACCCTCGGAAGGGCTACACCTTC. Its translation: CASSLDPRKGYTF.

The table lists this clonotype with a few counts. The chain combines TRBV28 with TRBJ2-3; the D is unclear. The CDR3 sequence is 13 residues long. Per the germline V gene, CDR1 is MDHEN and CDR2 is SYDVKM. V was clipped by 8 bases and J by 2 bases, with 11 bases between them. CDR3 coding DNA: TGTGCCAGCGGTGGTAGCTTCACAGATACGCAGTATTTT. Its protein is CASGGSFTDTQYF.

This chain joins TRBV10-3 and TRBJ2-3, with 9 bases lining up with TRBD1. The V gene end was trimmed by 5 bases and the J gene end by 2 bases; junction bases not matched to a gene: 11. This CDR3 region has 17 residues. Germline V lookup: CDR1 ENHRY, CDR2 SYGVKD. This chain's CDR3 is CAISHGLGQGNTDTQYF. CDR3 nucleotides: TGTGCCATCAGTCACGGACTGGGACAGGGCAACACAGATACGCAGTATTTT.

The sample holds a few counts of this clonotype. J is TRBJ2-3 and V is TRBV9, with TRBD2 matching over 10 bases. The CDR3 is 17 amino acids. Germline V gene lookup returns CDR1 SGDLS and CDR2 YYNGEE. Trimming at V came to 2 bases and at J to 5 bases, leaving 11 bases not matched to a gene. This CDR3 is CASSVSGSGGAEDTQYF. DNA of the CDR3: TGTGCCAGCAGCGTCTCCGGGAGCGGGGGGGCCGAAGATACGCAGTATTTT.

This chain uses TRBV6-5 with TRBJ2-7; TRBD1 matches 7 bases. The CDR3 runs 13 residues. Germline CDR1 and CDR2: MNHEY and SVGAGI. J gave up 6 bases and V 2 bases, and 4 bases lay outside the gene matches. The DNA for the CDR3 is TGTGCCAGCAGTTACGAGGGGGCCCGCGAGCAGTACTTC. Amino acid sequence: CASSYEGAREQYF.

This clonotype was counted between two and nine times. The chain uses TRBV5-1 and TRBJ2-5, with D perhaps matching TRBD2 (6 bases). This CDR3 is 16 amino acids long. The V end was cut by 2 bases, the J end by 5 bases, with 19 bases between. Germline V gives CDR1 SGHRS, CDR2 YFSETQ. The chain's CDR3 is CASSFTSDVGGETQYF. CDR3 nucleotides: TGCGCCAGCAGCTTCACTTCAGACGTTGGAGGGGAGACCCAGTACTTC.

This clonotype was observed at least ten times. The chain recombines TRBV7-2 with TRBJ1-6, with TRBD1 matching over 7 bases. From germline, CDR1 is SGHTA and CDR2 FQGNSA. The V gene end was trimmed by 4 bases and the J gene end by 6 bases; junction bases not matched to a gene: 9. CDR3 length: 16 amino acids. CDR3 DNA sequence: TGTGCCAGCAGCTCAAGACAGGGAACCGCTAATTCACCCCTCCACTTT. Amino acids: CASSSRQGTANSPLHF.

The sample holds a few counts of this clonotype. The genes are TRBV5-1 and TRBJ2-3, with D hard to call. Between the trimmed V and J ends, which lost 0 bases and 2 bases, there was a span of 10 bases. This CDR3 contains 15 residues. CDR1 and CDR2 from the germline V gene are SGHRS and YFSETQ. The chain's CDR3 is CASSLGGFFTDTQYF. CDR3 coding DNA: TGCGCCAGCAGCTTGGGGGGATTCTTCACAGATACGCAGTATTTT.

This clonotype was detected many times. The chain carries TRBV7-9 and TRBJ2-7, with TRBD2 as a possible D gene (7 bases). This CDR3 spans 13 amino acids. CDR1 SEHNR and CDR2 FQNEAQ come from the germline V gene (reference sequence). Trimming removed 7 bases from V and 1 base from J, with 11 bases in between. CDR3 sequence: CASKGGPSYEQYF. For the CDR3, the DNA is TGTGCCAGCAAGGGGGGGCCATCCTACGAGCAGTACTTC.

This clonotype was seen a few times. V gene TRBV9 combines with J gene TRBJ2-5; no clear D. This CDR3 spans 12 amino acids. The V gene's germline CDR1 is SGDLS and CDR2 YYNGEE. V lost 5 bases and J lost 0, with 5 bases in between. CDR3: CASRVHQETQYF. Written as DNA, the CDR3 is TGTGCCAGCAGGGTCCACCAAGAGACCCAGTACTTC.

The chain recombines TRBV4-1 with TRBJ2-4, with TRBD2 identical over 11 bases. J gave up 0 bases and V 1 base, and 5 bases lay outside the gene matches. This CDR3 contains 18 residues. Germline values: CDR1 MGHRA, CDR2 YSYEKL. The CDR3 nucleotides are TGCGCCAGCAGCCAAGGGAGACTAGCGGGACCAGCCAAAAACATTCAGTACTTC. Translation gives CASSQGRLAGPAKNIQYF.

There are a few counts of this clonotype. V is TRBV6-4 and J is TRBJ1-6; D uncertain. Germline V lookup: CDR1 MRHNA, CDR2 SNTAGT. The length of the CDR3 is 13 residues. V dropped 0 bases and J dropped 6 bases, with 3 bases sitting between them. This CDR3 reads CASSDSPNSPLHF. CDR3 nucleotide sequence: TGTGCCAGCAGTGACTCGCCTAATTCACCCCTCCACTTT.

This clonotype was seen a handful of times. The chain recombines TRBV11-1 with TRBJ1-2, with a possible D match to TRBD1 (5 bases). There are 16 residues in the CDR3. Germline V CDR1 and CDR2: SGHAT, FQDESV (reference sequence). The V gene lost 5 bases and the J gene lost 0 bases, with 16 bases spanning the gap. The CDR3 reads CASSPLIRGTNYGYTF. The CDR3, as DNA: TGTGCCAGCAGCCCCTTAATCCGGGGCACTAACTATGGCTACACCTTC.

The table lists this clonotype with a few counts. J is TRBJ2-3 and V is TRBV28; D gene ambiguous. From germline, CDR1 is MDHEN and CDR2 SYDVKM. The V end lost 10 bases, the J end lost 1 base, and 12 bases lay between the germline ends. CDR3 size: 13 residues. DNA of the CDR3: TGTGCCATCGAACGAACAGGCACAGATACGCAGTATTTT. This translates into CAIERTGTDTQYF.

This clonotype was seen only a few times. The chain joins TRBV29-1 to TRBJ2-7; D is possibly TRBD2 (5 bases). V lost 6 bases and J lost 5, with 17 bases in between. The CDR3 is 13 amino acids. The germline CDR1 and CDR2 sequences are SQVTM and ANQGSEA. CDR3 coding DNA: TGCAGCGTCGCGACACTAGTAATGGACGAGCAGTACTTC. Protein: CSVATLVMDEQYF.

The V call is TRBV7-7, the J call TRBJ2-2; a weak D match, TRBD1 (5 bases). The CDR3 length is 14 residues. From germline, CDR1 is SSHAT and CDR2 FNYEAQ (reference sequence). V was trimmed by 4 bases and J by 3 bases, leaving 9 bases between them. CDR3 region: CASSSDTYTGELFF. The DNA of the CDR3 is TGTGCCAGCAGCTCGGACACCTACACCGGGGAGCTGTTTTTT.

A few counts support this clonotype. V is TRBV7-9 and J is TRBJ1-2; no reliable D call. Trimming pared 1 base from V and 2 bases from J, leaving 11 bases between. The CDR3 is made up of 15 amino acids. CDR1 and CDR2 (germline): SEHNR, FQNEAQ (reference sequence). CDR3 protein: CASSLEVRTNYGYTF. CDR3 sequence (DNA): TGTGCCAGCAGCTTAGAGGTACGCACGAACTATGGCTACACCTTC.

This rearrangement joins TRBV7-9 to TRBJ1-6; no reliable D call. The CDR3 contains 13 residues. Germline CDR1 SEHNR, CDR2 FQNEAQ (reference sequence). V was clipped by 3 bases and J by 6 bases, with 6 bases between them. DNA for the CDR3: TGTGCCAGCAGCTTTGCCCCTAATTCACCCCTCCACTTT. It is translated as CASSFAPNSPLHF.

The chain is built from TRBV28 and TRBJ1-1; D ambiguous. V lost 2 bases and J 6 bases, leaving 13 bases between the germline ends. CDR1 and CDR2 from the germline V gene are MDHEN and SYDVKM. There are 14 residues in the CDR3. The CDR3 bases are TGTGCCAGCAGTTTAATAAGCCCCGGGGCTGAAGCTTTCTTT. Its translation: CASSLISPGAEAFF.

This clonotype was seen only a few times. This sequence joins TRBV6-6 and TRBJ2-1, with a weak D call TRBD1 (5 bases). The CDR3 loop spans 15 amino acids. Germline values: CDR1 MNHNY, CDR2 SVGAGI (reference sequence). V dropped 2 bases and J dropped 7 bases, with 15 bases sitting between them. The CDR3 region is CASSYPSRAGNEQFF. CDR3 DNA sequence: TGTGCCAGCAGTTACCCCAGCAGGGCCGGGAATGAGCAGTTCTTC.